The 11 T cell receptor beta chains reported below all come from one sample, sequenced in a study of T-cell memory formation after mild COVID-19. MiXCR was run by TCRdb on the 5' RACE reads, yielding one entry per CDR3 protein. The sample yields about 290,000 distinct CDR3 sequences, over 15% seen once. Sequenced input: PBMCs or a T cell subset sorted from them (not recorded which). The source of these receptors is a man between 18 and 35 years old who had mild COVID-19 (a few samples of this study predate the infection). Cell type and time point are not known.

V is TRBV5-5 and J is TRBJ1-2; D unclear. CDR1 and CDR2 (germline): SGHKS, YYEKEE (reference sequence). Trimming took off 1 base at V and 0 bases at J, with 16 bases between the two ends. The CDR3 has 17 residues. CDR3 nucleotides: TGTGCCAGCAGCTTGCTTTCAACAAGAATAGCTAACTATGGCTACACCTTC. It codes for CASSLLSTRIANYGYTF. The whole variable domain, remainder taken from reference TRBV5-5 and TRBJ1-2, is DAGVTQSPTHLIKTRGQQVTLRCSPISGHKSVSWYQQVLGQGPQFIFQYYEKEERGRGNFPDRFSARQFPNYSSELNVNALLLGDSALYLCASSLLSTRIANYGYTFGSGTRLTVV.

The chain has TRBV12-3 or TRBV12-4 and TRBJ2-5; a weak D match, TRBD2 (7 bases). V lost 3 bases to trimming and J lost 7 bases, with 12 bases between them. The CDR3 loop spans 13 amino acids. CDR3 region: CASSLRGGPTQYF. For the CDR3, the DNA is TGTGCCAGCAGTTTGAGGGGGGGCCCGACCCAGTACTTC.

J is TRBJ2-7 and V is TRBV12-3 or TRBV12-4, with 8 bases matching TRBD2. The CDR3 consists of 15 residues. V lost 7 bases to trimming and J lost 4 bases; unmatched junction nucleotides: 12. CDR3 loop: CASTTGGATPYEQYV. CDR3 nucleotide sequence: TGTGCCAGCACCACCGGGGGGGCCACCCCTTACGAGCAGTACGTC.

This clonotype was counted between two and nine times. The rearrangement joins TRBV12-3 or TRBV12-4 to TRBJ2-1; maybe TRBD2 (5 bases). Trimming took 6 bases from V and 6 from J, leaving 18 bases between them. This CDR3 comprises 15 residues. Written as DNA, the CDR3 is TGTGCCAGCAGCGTACCGGGAAGTCTTAGCAATGAGCAGTTCTTC. Its protein is CASSVPGSLSNEQFF.

This clonotype showed up just a few times. V usage is TRBV2 and J usage is TRBJ1-4; 9 bases are a match to TRBD1. CDR1 is SNHLY, CDR2 FYNNEI, per germline. With V trimmed by 4 bases and J by 7 bases, 7 bases remained unmatched. The length of the CDR3 is 15 residues. CDR3 sequence: CASSAEGTGSEKLFF. In DNA form, the CDR3 reads TGTGCCAGCAGTGCTGAGGGGACAGGGAGTGAAAAACTGTTTTTT.

V and J are TRBV7-7 and TRBJ2-5; D is possibly TRBD2 (6 bases). This CDR3 is built from 13 residues. CDR1 SSHAT and CDR2 FNYEAQ come from the germline V gene (reference sequence). Trimming removed 5 bases from V and 0 bases from J, with 7 bases in between. The CDR3 here is CASSRGYQETQYF. CDR3 nucleotides: TGTGCCAGCAGCCGGGGGTACCAAGAGACCCAGTACTTC.

Only a few counts were recorded for this clonotype. The V call is TRBV3-1, the J call TRBJ1-6; no clear D. Trimming removed 8 bases at V and 7 bases at J, with 18 bases between. The CDR3 length is 15 residues. Germline V gene lookup returns CDR1 LGHDT and CDR2 YNNKEL (reference sequence). The CDR3 coding sequence is TGTGCCAGCGAGCCCTACGGTCAGACCAATTCACCCCTCCACTTT. Encoded protein: CASEPYGQTNSPLHF. Combining the CDR3 with reference TRBV3-1 and TRBJ1-6 gives the whole variable domain DTAVSQTPKYLVTQMGNDKSIKCEQNLGHDTMYWYKQDSKKFLKIMFSYNNKELIINETVPNRFSPKSPDKAHLNLHINSLELGDSAVYFCASEPYGQTNSPLHFGNGTRLTVT.

The gene calls are TRBV4-2 and TRBJ1-5; no clear D. The germline gives CDR1 LGHNA, CDR2 YNFKEQ. CDR3 length: 13 residues. V was clipped by 0 bases and J by 7 bases, with 7 bases between them. This chain's CDR3 is CASSQDIKQPQHF. DNA of the CDR3: TGTGCCAGCAGCCAAGATATAAAGCAGCCCCAGCATTTT.

The CDR3 nucleotides read TGTGCCATCAGTGAGTCCACTGAAGCTTTCTTT. As protein: CAISESTEAFF. This chain uses TRBV10-3 with TRBJ1-1; D is ambiguous. The germline CDR1 and CDR2 sequences are ENHRY and SYGVKD. This CDR3 comprises 11 residues. V dropped 0 bases and J dropped 4 bases, with 0 bases sitting between them.

This clonotype was detected once. This chain joins TRBV9 and TRBJ2-5; a weak D match, TRBD1 (6 bases). Germline loops: CDR1 SGDLS, CDR2 YYNGEE. Trimming left V 4 bases short and J 1 base short, with 14 bases between. This CDR3 has 15 residues. CDR3 DNA sequence: TGTGCCAGCAGCCTCCGGACAGAAACCCAAGAGACCCAGTACTTC. Translating it yields CASSLRTETQETQYF.

The rearrangement uses TRBV4-1 and TRBJ2-2, with TRBD2 identical over 10 bases. With 6 bases clipped from V and 4 bases from J, the junction kept 17 bases outside the gene matches. The germline V gene has CDR1 MGHRA and CDR2 YSYEKL. This CDR3 is built from 19 residues. Here the CDR3 DNA reads TGCGCCAGCAGATTCTGGGATTCCCATAGCGGGGGGATCACCGGGGAGCTGTTTTTT. Protein: CASRFWDSHSGGITGELFF.